This T cell receptor beta chain was documented in a study of blood T cell repertoires in COVID-19. Study-wide background: Samples representing acute and convalescent COVID-19 were sourced from the United States, Italy and Spain. From T cells, B-cell-depleted T cells, or PBMCs came the material, which was cDNA or gDNA.

Original data processing: For nucleated cells, counts were estimated from reference gene primer amplification. Here immunoSEQ multiplex PCR was the method, and the copy in TCRdb shows in-frame clones only, minus some. That table supplies the V and J calls and clone size; D and trimming were determined from the DNA. The sample comprises 300,000 to 400,000 clones, more than 75% of which are singletons, and 1% rests with the top ten. The germline V gene has CDR1 SGHVS and CDR2 FQNEAQ. V lost 4 bases, J lost 2 bases, and 12 bases lay in between. The CDR3 spans 14 residues. Sequenced material: peripheral blood. The chain is built from TRBV7-8 and TRBJ2-7; D gene unclear. The TCR originated in a man aged 45-65 years with active or convalescent COVID-19. CDR3 DNA: TGTGCCAGCAGCTCCGATAAGAGCCCCTACGAGCAGTACTTC. As protein: CASSSDKSPYEQYF.